This T cell receptor beta chain was observed in a study of T cell repertoires in cytomegalovirus infection. This clonotype was observed many times. The CDR3 totals 15 residues. Germline V gene sequence: CDR1 PRHDT, CDR2 FYEKMQ (reference sequence). Deletions cut 4 bases from V and 3 bases from J, with 16 bases between. Each CDR3 protein is one row after TCRdb ran MiXCR on the reads. The data hold about 230,000 distinct CDR3 sequences, with approximately 7% observed a single time. Sequencing was carried out using PBMCs. The V gene is TRBV13, the J gene TRBJ2-7; either TRBD1 or TRBD2 may fit D (5 bases each). The source is a human donor in good health (CMV status not recorded). Some clones in this sample may be carry-over from other donors' samples. The CDR3 DNA follows: TGTGCCAGCAGCTCGGAAGAGGGACGGGGCTACGAGCAGTACTTC. The encoded protein is CASSSEEGRGYEQYF.